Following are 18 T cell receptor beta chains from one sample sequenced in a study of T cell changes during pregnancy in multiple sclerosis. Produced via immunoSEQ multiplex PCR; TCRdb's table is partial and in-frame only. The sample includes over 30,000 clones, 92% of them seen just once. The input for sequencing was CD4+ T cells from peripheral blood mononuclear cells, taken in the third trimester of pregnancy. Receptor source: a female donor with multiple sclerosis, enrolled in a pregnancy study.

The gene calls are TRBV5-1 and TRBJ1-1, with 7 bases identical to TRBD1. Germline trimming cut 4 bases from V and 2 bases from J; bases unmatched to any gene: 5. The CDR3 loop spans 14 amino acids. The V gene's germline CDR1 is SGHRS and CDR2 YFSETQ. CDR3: CASSLGTANTEAFF. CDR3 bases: TGCGCCAGCAGCCTCGGGACAGCTAACACTGAAGCTTTCTTT.

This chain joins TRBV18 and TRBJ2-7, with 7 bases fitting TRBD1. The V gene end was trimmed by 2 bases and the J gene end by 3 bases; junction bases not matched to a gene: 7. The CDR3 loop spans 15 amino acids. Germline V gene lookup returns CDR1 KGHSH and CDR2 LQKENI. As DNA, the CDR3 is TGTGCCAGCTCACCAAACCGGGACAGTATCTACGAGCAGTACTTC. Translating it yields CASSPNRDSIYEQYF.

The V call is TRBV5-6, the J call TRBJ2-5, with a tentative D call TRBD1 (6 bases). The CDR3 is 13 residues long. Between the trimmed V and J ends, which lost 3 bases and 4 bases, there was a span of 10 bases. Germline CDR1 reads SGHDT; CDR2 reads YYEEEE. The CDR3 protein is CASSWGHRETQYF. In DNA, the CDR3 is TGTGCCAGCAGCTGGGGACACAGAGAGACCCAGTACTTC. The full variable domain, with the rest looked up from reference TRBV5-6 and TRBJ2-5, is DAGVTQSPTHLIKTRGQQVTLRCSPKSGHDTVSWYQQALGQGPQFIFQYYEEEERQRGNFPDRFSGHQFPNYSSELNVNALLLGDSALYLCASSWGHRETQYFGPGTRLLVL.

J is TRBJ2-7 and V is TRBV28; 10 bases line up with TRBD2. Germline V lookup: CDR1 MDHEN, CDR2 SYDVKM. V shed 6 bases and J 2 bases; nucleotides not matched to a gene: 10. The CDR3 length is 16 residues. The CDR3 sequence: CASRSGTSVPTYEQYF. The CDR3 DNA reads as TGTGCCAGCAGGTCCGGGACTAGCGTCCCCACCTACGAGCAGTACTTC.

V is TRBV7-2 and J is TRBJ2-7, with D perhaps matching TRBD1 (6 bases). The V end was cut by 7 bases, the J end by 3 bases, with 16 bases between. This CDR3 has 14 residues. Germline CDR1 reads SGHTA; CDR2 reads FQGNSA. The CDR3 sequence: CASKGGQADYEQYF. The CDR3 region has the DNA TGTGCCAGCAAAGGGGGACAAGCTGACTACGAGCAGTACTTC.

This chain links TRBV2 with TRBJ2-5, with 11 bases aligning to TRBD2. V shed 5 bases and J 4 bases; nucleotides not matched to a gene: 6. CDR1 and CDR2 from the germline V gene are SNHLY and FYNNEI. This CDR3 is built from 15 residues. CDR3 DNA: TGTGCCAGCAGTTATAGCGGGAGGGCCCGAGAGACCCAGTACTTC. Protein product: CASSYSGRARETQYF.

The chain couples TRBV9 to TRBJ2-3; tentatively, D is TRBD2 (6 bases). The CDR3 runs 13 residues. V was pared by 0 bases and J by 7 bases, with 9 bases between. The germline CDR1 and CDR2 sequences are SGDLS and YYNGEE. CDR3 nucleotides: TGTGCCAGCAGCGTAGGGGGGGTCCATACGCAGTATTTT. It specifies CASSVGGVHTQYF.

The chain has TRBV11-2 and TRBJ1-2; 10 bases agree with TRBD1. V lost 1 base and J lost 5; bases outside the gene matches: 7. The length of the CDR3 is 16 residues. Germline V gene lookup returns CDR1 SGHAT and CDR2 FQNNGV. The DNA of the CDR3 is TGTGCCAGCAGCTTAGTGGGTGGGACAGGGGTATATGGCTACACCTTC. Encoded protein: CASSLVGGTGVYGYTF. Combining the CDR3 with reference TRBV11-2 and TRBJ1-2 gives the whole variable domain EAGVAQSPRYKIIEKRQSVAFWCNPISGHATLYWYQQILGQGPKLLIQFQNNGVVDDSQLPKDRFSAERLKGVDSTLKIQPAKLEDSAVYLCASSLVGGTGVYGYTFGSGTRLTVV.

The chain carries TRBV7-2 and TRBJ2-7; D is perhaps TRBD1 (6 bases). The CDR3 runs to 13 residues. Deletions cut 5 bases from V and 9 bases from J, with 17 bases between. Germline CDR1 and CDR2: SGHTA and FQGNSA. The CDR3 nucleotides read TGTGCCAGCAGCCCCGCGTCCGTCAGGGGGCAGTACTTC. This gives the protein CASSPASVRGQYF.

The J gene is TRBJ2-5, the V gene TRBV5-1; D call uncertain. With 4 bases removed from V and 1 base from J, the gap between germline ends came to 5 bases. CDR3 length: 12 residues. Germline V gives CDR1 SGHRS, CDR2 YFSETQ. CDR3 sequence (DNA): TGCGCCAGCAGCCGGTCCCAAGAGACCCAGTACTTC. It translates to CASSRSQETQYF.

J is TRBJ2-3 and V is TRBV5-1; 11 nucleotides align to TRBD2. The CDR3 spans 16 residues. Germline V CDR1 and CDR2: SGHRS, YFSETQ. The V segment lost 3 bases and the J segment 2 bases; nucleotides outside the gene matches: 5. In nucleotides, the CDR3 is TGCGCCAGCAGCTCGGGACTAGCGGAACTCACAGATACGCAGTATTTT. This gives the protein CASSSGLAELTDTQYF.

CDR3 sequence reads: CASSLAPLTSAEQFF. DNA of the CDR3: TGTGCCAGCAGCTTGGCCCCGTTAACTAGCGCCGAGCAGTTCTTC. The chain carries TRBV5-4 and TRBJ2-1; 7 bases match TRBD2. Trimming at V came to 0 bases and at J to 10 bases, leaving 10 bases not matched to a gene. CDR3 size: 15 residues. Germline V gives CDR1 SGHNT, CDR2 YYREEE (reference sequence).

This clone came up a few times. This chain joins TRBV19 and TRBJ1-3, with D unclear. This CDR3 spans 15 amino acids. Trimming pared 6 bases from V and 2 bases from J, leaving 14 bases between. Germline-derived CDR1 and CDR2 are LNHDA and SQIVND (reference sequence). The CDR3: CASRRDTNTGNTIYF. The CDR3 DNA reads TGTGCCAGTAGACGTGACACCAACACTGGAAACACCATATATTTT.

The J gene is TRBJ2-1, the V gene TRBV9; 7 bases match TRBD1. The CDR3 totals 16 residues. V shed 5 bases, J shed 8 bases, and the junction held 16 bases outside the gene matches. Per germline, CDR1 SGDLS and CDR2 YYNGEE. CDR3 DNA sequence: TGTGCCAGCAGAGATGACGGATCCACGGACAGGCATGAGCAGTTCTTC. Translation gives CASRDDGSTDRHEQFF.

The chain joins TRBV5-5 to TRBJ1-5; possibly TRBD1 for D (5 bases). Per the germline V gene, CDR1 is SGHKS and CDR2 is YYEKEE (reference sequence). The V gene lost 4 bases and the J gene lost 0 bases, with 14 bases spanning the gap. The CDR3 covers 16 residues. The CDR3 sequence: CASSGGSGYSNQPQHF. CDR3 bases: TGTGCCAGCAGCGGGGGGTCCGGGTATAGCAATCAGCCCCAGCATTTT.

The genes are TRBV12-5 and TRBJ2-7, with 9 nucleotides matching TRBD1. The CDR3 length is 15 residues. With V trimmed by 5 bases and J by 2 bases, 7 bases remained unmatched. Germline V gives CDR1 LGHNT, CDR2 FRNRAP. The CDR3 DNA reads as TGTGCTAGTGGTCTGGCCGGGACAGGGACCTACGAGCAGTACTTC. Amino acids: CASGLAGTGTYEQYF. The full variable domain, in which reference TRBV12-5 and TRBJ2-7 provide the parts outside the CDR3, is DARVTQTPRHKVTEMGQEVTMRCQPILGHNTVFWYRQTMMQGLELLAYFRNRAPLDDSGMPKDRFSAEMPDATLATLKIQPSEPRDSAVYFCASGLAGTGTYEQYFGPGTRLTVT.

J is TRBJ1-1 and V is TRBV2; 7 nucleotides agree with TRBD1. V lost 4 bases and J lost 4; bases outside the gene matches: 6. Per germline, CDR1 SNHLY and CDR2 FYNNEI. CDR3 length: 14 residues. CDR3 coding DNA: TGTGCCAGCAGTGCTCTTCAGGGGGTCACTGAAGCTTTCTTT. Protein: CASSALQGVTEAFF.

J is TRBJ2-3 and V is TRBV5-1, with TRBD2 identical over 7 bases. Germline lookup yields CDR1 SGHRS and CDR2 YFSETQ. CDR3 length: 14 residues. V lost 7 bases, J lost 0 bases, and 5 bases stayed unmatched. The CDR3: CASYSGESTDTQYF. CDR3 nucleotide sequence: TGCGCCAGCTACAGCGGGGAAAGCACAGATACGCAGTATTTT.